Listed below are T cell receptor beta chains from one sample, sequenced in a study of cytomegalovirus exposure and HLA in healthy donors. The table came from immunoSEQ multiplex PCR; TCRdb's copy has only in-frame clones and leaves some out. Found here are about 400,000 clones, just over 85% of them singletons; the top ten hold 0.65% to 0.95%. Sequencing was carried out using PBMCs. These receptors originate from a woman aged 18 to 35 in good health and CMV-seronegative. Each CDR3 is given with its conserved first and last residue. D genes are given only for firm matches. Not every row has a clone size; where given, it reads once, few, many or a size class.

>.|.|TRBV27|TRBJ1-1
TGTGCCAGCAGTCCCCTCCGAGGCACTGAAGCTTTCTTT
CASSPLRGTEAFF
>.|.|TRBV5-1|TRBJ1-1
TGCGCCAGCAGCCCTACCGGGAGGAATGGGATGAACACTGAAGCTTTCTTT
CASSPTGRNGMNTEAFF
>TRBD1|.|TRBV13|TRBJ2-7
TGTGCCAGCAGCTTAGAAGGACAGGGTGGGTACGAGCAGTACTTC
CASSLEGQGGYEQYF
>.|few|TRBV18|TRBJ2-3
TGTGCCAGCTCACCACCGACTGCAGATACGCAGTATTTT
CASSPPTADTQYF
>TRBD2|.|TRBV5-1|TRBJ2-2
TGCGCCAGCAGCCTTTCCCGGACTAGCCGAGGACCCGGGGAGCTGTTTTTT
CASSLSRTSRGPGELFF
>.|.|TRBV5-8|TRBJ1-2
TGTGCCAGCAGCCGCGACAGCCATCCCAACTATGGCTACACCTTC
CASSRDSHPNYGYTF
>TRBD2|.|TRBV7-2|TRBJ2-3
TGTGCCAGCAGCCCCTCTAGCGGGACTAGCACAGATACGCAGTATTTT
CASSPSSGTSTDTQYF
>.|.|TRBV14|TRBJ2-6
TGTGCCAGCAGCCAGGGAGCAAGCAAAGCCAACGTCCTGACTTTC
CASSQGASKANVLTF
>.|.|TRBV6-1|TRBJ1-1
TGTGCCACCCGGGAAAACATGAACACTGAAGCTTTCTTT
CATRENMNTEAFF
>TRBD1|.|TRBV5-6|TRBJ1-2
TGTGCCAGCAGCCCACACCGCGGGACAGGGGGCTACACCTTC
CASSPHRGTGGYTF
>TRBD2|once|TRBV7-6|TRBJ2-3
TGTGCCAGCAGCTACCTAGCGGTTTCTGGCACAGATACGCAGTATTTT
CASSYLAVSGTDTQYF
>.|.|TRBV20-1|TRBJ2-4
TGCAGTGCTAGGGCAAACATTCAGTACTTC
CSARANIQYF
>.|.|TRBV13|TRBJ2-3
TGTGCCAGCAGCCCTTTGGAGGGGGGGGCGAATACGCAGTATTTT
CASSPLEGGANTQYF
>.|.|TRBV13|TRBJ2-7
TGTGCCAGCAGCTACCAGGGAAGCTCCTACGAGCAGTACTTC
CASSYQGSSYEQYF
>.|once|TRBV6-4|TRBJ2-2
TGTGCCAGCAGTGAAGACGACAGCAACTCCGGGGAGCTGTTTTTT
CASSEDDSNSGELFF
>TRBD1|.|TRBV28|TRBJ2-7
TGTGCCAGCAGCCCCGTCAGACAGGGGGGACACTACGAGCAGTACTTC
CASSPVRQGGHYEQYF
>.|.|TRBV6-5|TRBJ2-2
TGTGCCAGCCTCACGGGAACCGGGGAGCTGTTTTTT
CASLTGTGELFF
>.|.|TRBV29-1|TRBJ2-5
TGCAGCGTTGACGGCGGCGGTCAAGAGACCCAGTACTTC
CSVDGGGQETQYF
>.|.|TRBV27|TRBJ1-1
TGTGCCAGCAGTTTAACAGCTCAGCAGAACACTGAAGCTTTCTTT
CASSLTAQQNTEAFF
>.|.|TRBV5-4|TRBJ1-5
TGTGCCAGCAGCCCGTCGCCGGGAGCGGTCAATCAGCCCCAGCATTTT
CASSPSPGAVNQPQHF
>.|.|TRBV28|TRBJ2-2
TGTGCCAGCGGTGTGGGGGCCCGTTACACCGGGGAGCTGTTTTTT
CASGVGARYTGELFF
>.|.|TRBV6-6|TRBJ1-1
TGTGCCAGCAGAGCACATACCCCGGAGGAGAATGAAGCTTTCTTT
CASRAHTPEENEAFF
>TRBD1|once|TRBV27|TRBJ2-2
TGTGCCAGCACCCCGACAGGGTCTCATCCCGGGGAGCTGTTTTTT
CASTPTGSHPGELFF